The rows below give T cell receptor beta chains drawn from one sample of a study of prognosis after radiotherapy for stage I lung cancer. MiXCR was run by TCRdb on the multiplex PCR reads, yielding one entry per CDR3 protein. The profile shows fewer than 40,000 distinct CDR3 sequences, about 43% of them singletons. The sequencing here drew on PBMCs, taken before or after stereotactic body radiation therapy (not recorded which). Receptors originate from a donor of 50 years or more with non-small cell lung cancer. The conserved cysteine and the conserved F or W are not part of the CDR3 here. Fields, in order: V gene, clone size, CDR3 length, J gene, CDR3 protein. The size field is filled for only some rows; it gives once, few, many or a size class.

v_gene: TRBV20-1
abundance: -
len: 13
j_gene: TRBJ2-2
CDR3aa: SAIGTAGRTGELF

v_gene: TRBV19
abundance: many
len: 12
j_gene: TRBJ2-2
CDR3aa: ASMGDWNTGELF

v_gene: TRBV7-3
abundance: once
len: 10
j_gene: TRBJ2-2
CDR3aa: ASSLRAGELF

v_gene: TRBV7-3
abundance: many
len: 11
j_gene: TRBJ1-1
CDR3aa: ASSLGPWVEAF

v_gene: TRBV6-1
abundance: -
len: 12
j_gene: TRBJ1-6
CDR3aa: ASSAGTGYSPLH

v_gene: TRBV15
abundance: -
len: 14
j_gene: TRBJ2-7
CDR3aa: ATSYRPGLAFLAQY

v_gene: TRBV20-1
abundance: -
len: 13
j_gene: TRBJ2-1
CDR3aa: SAREMALSYNEQF

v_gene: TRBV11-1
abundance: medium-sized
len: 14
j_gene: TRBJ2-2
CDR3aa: ASSLWRGADTGELF

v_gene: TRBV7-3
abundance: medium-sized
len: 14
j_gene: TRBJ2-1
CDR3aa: ASSFVAGGPYNEQF

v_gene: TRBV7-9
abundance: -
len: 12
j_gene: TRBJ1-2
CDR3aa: ASSSQHGGLGYT

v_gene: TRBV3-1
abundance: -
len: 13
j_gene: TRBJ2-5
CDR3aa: ASSNEPAGKETQY

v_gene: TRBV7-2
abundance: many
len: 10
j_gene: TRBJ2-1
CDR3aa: ASSTSRGQQF

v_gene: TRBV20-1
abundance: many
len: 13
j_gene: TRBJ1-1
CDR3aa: SARGTRGLNTEAF

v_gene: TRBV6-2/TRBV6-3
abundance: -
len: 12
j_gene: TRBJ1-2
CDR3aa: ASSTTCAHYGYT

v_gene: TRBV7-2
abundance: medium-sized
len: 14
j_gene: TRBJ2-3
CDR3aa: ASSLALAGGTDTQY

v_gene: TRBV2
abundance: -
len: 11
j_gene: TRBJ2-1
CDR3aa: ASSVDKGDEQF

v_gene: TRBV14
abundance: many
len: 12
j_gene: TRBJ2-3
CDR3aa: ASSPQTGGDTQY

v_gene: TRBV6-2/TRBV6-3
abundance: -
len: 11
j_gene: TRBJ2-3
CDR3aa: ASSYSDTDTQY

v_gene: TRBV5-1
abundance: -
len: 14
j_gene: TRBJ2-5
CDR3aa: ASSLQGRGSRETQY

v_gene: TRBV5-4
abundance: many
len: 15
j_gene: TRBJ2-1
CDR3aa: ASSPEGVAGTYNEQF

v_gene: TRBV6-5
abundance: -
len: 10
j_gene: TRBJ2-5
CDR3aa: ASSSPSETQY

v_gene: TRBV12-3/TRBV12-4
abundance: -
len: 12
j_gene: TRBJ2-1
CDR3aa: ASSVGSCYNEQF

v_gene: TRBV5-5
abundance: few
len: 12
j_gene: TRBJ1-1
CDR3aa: ASSPGPGATEAF

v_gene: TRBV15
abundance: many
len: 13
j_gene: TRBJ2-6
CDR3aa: ATSRRSSGANVLT

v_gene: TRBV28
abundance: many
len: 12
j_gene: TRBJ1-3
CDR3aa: ASSPGTGGNTIY

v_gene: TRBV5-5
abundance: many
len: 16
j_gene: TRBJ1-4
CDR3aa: ASSLVRTGGRGNEKLF

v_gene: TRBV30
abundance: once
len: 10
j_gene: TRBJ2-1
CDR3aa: AWSLTANEQF

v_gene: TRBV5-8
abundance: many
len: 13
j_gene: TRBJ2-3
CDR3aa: ASSRPSGRGNTQY

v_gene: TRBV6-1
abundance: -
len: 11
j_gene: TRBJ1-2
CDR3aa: ASSLVQVSVYT

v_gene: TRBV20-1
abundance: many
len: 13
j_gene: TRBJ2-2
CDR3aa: SARPGGRAAGELF

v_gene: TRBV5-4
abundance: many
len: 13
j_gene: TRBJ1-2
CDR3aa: ASSLYRQDNYGYT

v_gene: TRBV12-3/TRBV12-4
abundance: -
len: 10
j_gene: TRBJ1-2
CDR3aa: ASSGTNYGYT

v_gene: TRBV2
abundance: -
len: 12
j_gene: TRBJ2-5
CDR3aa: ASSPQGDRGTQY

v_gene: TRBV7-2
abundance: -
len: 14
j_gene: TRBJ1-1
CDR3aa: ASSLRPGCSNTEAF

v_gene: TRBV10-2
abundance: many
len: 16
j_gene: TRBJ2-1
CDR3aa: ASSESTYFGRRTNEQF

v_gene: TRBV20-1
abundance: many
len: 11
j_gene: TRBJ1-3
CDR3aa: SARGGLGNTIY

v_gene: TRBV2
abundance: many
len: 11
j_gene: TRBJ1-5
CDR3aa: ASSDVQDQPQH

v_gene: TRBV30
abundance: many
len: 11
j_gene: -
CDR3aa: AWRRDSYNEQF

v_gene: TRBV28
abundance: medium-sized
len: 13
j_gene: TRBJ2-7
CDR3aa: ASSSRGQGSYEQY

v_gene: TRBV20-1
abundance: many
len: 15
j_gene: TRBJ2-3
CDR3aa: SARVRSLDLSTDTQY

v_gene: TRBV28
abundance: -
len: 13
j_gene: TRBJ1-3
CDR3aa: ASSPTGPSGNTIY

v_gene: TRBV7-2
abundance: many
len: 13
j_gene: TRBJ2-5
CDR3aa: ASSSRTSGQETQY